These T cell receptor beta chains were read from a single sample in a study of cytomegalovirus exposure and HLA in healthy donors. Here immunoSEQ multiplex PCR was the method, and the copy in TCRdb shows in-frame clones only, minus some. The sample carries roughly 230,000 clones, 80% to 95% recorded once. Sequenced input: PBMCs. These receptors originate from a girl aged 2 to 9 in good health and CMV-seronegative. Both conserved end residues are part of each CDR3. The order of the fields is J gene, V gene, D gene, clone size, CDR3 protein, CDR3 DNA. The D gene is left open where the match is weak. The size entry is marked missing in some rows and otherwise reads once, few, many or a size class.

>TRBJ1-3|TRBV9|NA|NA
CASSVARGDTIYF
TGTGCCAGCAGCGTAGCTCGGGGGGACACCATATATTTT
>TRBJ2-1|TRBV10-1|TRBD2|NA
CASREQTSGETYNEQFF
TGCGCCAGCAGGGAACAGACTAGCGGGGAGACTTACAATGAGCAGTTCTTC
>TRBJ2-5|TRBV10-3|TRBD2|NA
CAISDRGLAQETQYF
TGTGCCATCAGTGACCGAGGACTAGCCCAAGAGACCCAGTACTTC
>TRBJ2-2|TRBV2|NA|once
CASSEAAPLGELFF
TGTGCCAGCAGTGAAGCGGCCCCCTTGGGGGAGCTGTTTTTT
>TRBJ2-1|TRBV19|TRBD2|once
CATKPASGYNEQFF
TGTGCCACTAAACCGGCTAGCGGTTACAATGAGCAGTTCTTC
>TRBJ1-2|TRBV6-5|NA|NA
CASATGTFGYTF
TGTGCCAGCGCTACAGGGACGTTTGGCTACACCTTC
>TRBJ2-5|TRBV9|NA|NA
CASSKGTRQETQYF
TGTGCCAGCAGCAAAGGGACTCGCCAAGAGACCCAGTACTTC
>TRBJ2-1|TRBV5-1|TRBD1|NA
CASSLVGDRANEQFF
TGCGCCAGCAGCTTGGTGGGGGACAGGGCGAATGAGCAGTTCTTC
>TRBJ1-4|TRBV19|NA|few
CASSIDPPGPPSPQGLFF
TGTGCCAGTAGTATAGACCCACCGGGTCCTCCGTCTCCCCAGGGACTGTTTTTT
>TRBJ2-1|TRBV4-1|NA|NA
CASSQLLANEQFF
TGCGCCAGCAGCCAATTACTAGCCAATGAGCAGTTCTTC
>TRBJ2-2|TRBV21-1|NA|once
CASSKDGASGRSNTGELFF
TGTGCCAGCAGCAAAGACGGGGCTAGCGGGAGGTCGAACACCGGGGAGCTGTTTTTT
>TRBJ1-5|TRBV5-6|NA|NA
CASSLAYGDGGQPQHF
TGTGCCAGCAGCCTTGCATACGGAGACGGTGGTCAGCCCCAGCATTTT
>TRBJ2-3|TRBV12-1|NA|NA
CASSYGESEDTQYF
TGTGCCAGCAGCTACGGGGAGAGTGAAGATACGCAGTATTTT
>TRBJ2-5|TRBV9|NA|NA
CASSPTGEVRKETQYF
TGTGCCAGCAGCCCAACGGGGGAAGTGCGGAAAGAGACCCAGTACTTC
>TRBJ2-7|TRBV7-8|TRBD1|NA
CASSRPGTGIYEQYF
TGTGCCAGCAGTCGACCCGGGACAGGGATTTACGAGCAGTACTTC
>TRBJ2-1|TRBV19|NA|NA
CASSTHRANEQFF
TGTGCCAGTAGTACCCACAGGGCCAATGAGCAGTTCTTC
>TRBJ2-3|TRBV5-6|NA|few
CASSLGLDTDTQYF
TGTGCCAGCAGCTTGGGACTAGACACAGATACGCAGTATTTT
>TRBJ2-1|TRBV4-2|NA|NA
CASSQDTPSSYNEQFF
TGTGCCAGCAGCCAAGACACCCCGAGCTCCTACAATGAGCAGTTCTTC
>TRBJ2-5|TRBV19|TRBD1|NA
CASSWGTGGVETQYF
TGTGCCAGTAGTTGGGGGACAGGGGGAGTGGAGACCCAGTACTTC
>TRBJ1-2|TRBV18|NA|NA
CASSPPSTVPNYGYTF
TGTGCCAGCTCACCACCGTCGACAGTACCTAACTATGGCTACACCTTC
>TRBJ1-5|TRBV2|NA|NA
CASSGGGGNQPQHF
TGTGCCAGCAGTGGGGGCGGCGGCAATCAGCCCCAGCATTTT
>TRBJ2-3|TRBV7-2|NA|NA
CASSLVQRSTDTQYF
TGTGCCAGCAGCTTAGTCCAGCGGAGCACAGATACGCAGTATTTT
>TRBJ1-1|TRBV18|NA|NA
CASSGGRRFEAFF
TGTGCCAGCTCGGGGGGGCGTCGGTTTGAAGCTTTCTTT
>TRBJ1-5|TRBV5-6|NA|NA
CASSLGKGDQPQHF
TGTGCCAGCAGCTTGGGAAAAGGGGATCAGCCCCAGCATTTT
>TRBJ2-7|TRBV7-6|NA|NA
CASSLDSGNSYEQYF
TGTGCCAGCAGCTTAGATTCCGGGAACTCCTACGAGCAGTACTTC
>TRBJ2-5|TRBV5-1|TRBD2|NA
CASRTSGSETQYF
TGCGCCAGCAGAACTAGCGGGAGCGAGACCCAGTACTTC
>TRBJ1-6|TRBV7-9|NA|NA
CASSPLSAGDYNSPLHF
TGTGCCAGCAGCCCCTTATCCGCCGGGGACTATAATTCACCCCTCCACTTT
>TRBJ1-3|TRBV28|NA|NA
CASRAGSSGNTIYF
TGTGCCAGCAGGGCTGGGAGCTCTGGAAACACCATATATTTT
>TRBJ2-7|TRBV19|NA|NA
CASSMVIGYEQYF
TGTGCCAGTAGTATGGTAATCGGCTACGAGCAGTACTTC
>TRBJ2-7|TRBV7-9|TRBD1|NA
CASGQRDRAYEQYF
TGTGCCAGCGGTCAAAGGGACAGAGCCTACGAGCAGTACTTC
>TRBJ2-3|TRBV10-3|TRBD2|NA
CAISQTSGTDTQYF
TGTGCCATCAGCCAGACTAGCGGGACAGATACGCAGTATTTT
>TRBJ2-5|TRBV7-3|NA|NA
CASSFDSHQETQYF
TGTGCCAGCAGCTTCGACAGCCACCAAGAGACCCAGTACTTC
>TRBJ2-1|TRBV6-1|NA|NA
CASSLQGSYNEQFF
TGTGCCAGCAGCCTACAGGGCTCCTACAATGAGCAGTTCTTC
>TRBJ1-1|TRBV18|TRBD1|NA
CASSPQGQGTLRGTEAFF
TGTGCCAGCTCACCACAGGGACAGGGGACGCTCAGAGGAACTGAAGCTTTCTTT
>TRBJ1-1|TRBV10-3|TRBD1|NA
CAITQGGGNTEAFF
TGTGCCATCACCCAGGGGGGCGGAAACACTGAAGCTTTCTTT
>TRBJ1-3|TRBV5-5|NA|once
CASSLAGGPGNTIYF
TGTGCCAGCAGCTTGGCCGGGGGGCCTGGAAACACCATATATTTT
>TRBJ1-6|TRBV4-1|NA|NA
CASSHLRGISPLHF
TGCGCCAGCAGCCACTTACGGGGGATATCACCCCTCCACTTT
>TRBJ2-1|TRBV4-2|NA|NA
CASSQDPRLQNNEQFF
TGTGCCAGCAGCCAAGATCCGCGGCTGCAGAACAATGAGCAGTTCTTC
>TRBJ1-5|TRBV7-9|NA|NA
CASSLENEANQPQHF
TGTGCCAGCAGCTTAGAAAATGAGGCAAATCAGCCCCAGCATTTT
>TRBJ1-1|TRBV7-9|NA|NA
CSSSLAGGTEAFF
TGTTCCAGCAGCTTAGCCGGGGGGACTGAAGCTTTCTTT
>TRBJ1-1|TRBV7-6|NA|NA
CASSLLGGQVMNTEAFF
TGTGCCAGCAGCTTATTGGGGGGGCAAGTAATGAACACTGAAGCTTTCTTT
>TRBJ1-2|TRBV5-1|NA|NA
CASSFGAGVLDYGYTF
TGCGCCAGCAGCTTCGGCGCGGGAGTATTGGACTATGGCTACACCTTC
>TRBJ2-7|TRBV13|TRBD1|NA
CASSSGQIFYEQYF
TGTGCCAGCAGCTCGGGACAGATTTTCTACGAGCAGTACTTC
>TRBJ2-1|TRBV7-3|TRBD2|NA
CASSLSSGNEQFF
TGTGCCAGCAGCTTATCTAGCGGGAATGAGCAGTTCTTC
>TRBJ2-1|TRBV10-3|TRBD2|NA
CAITENPSTSGPSSYNEQFF
TGTGCCATCACCGAGAACCCCTCGACTAGCGGCCCAAGCTCCTACAATGAGCAGTTCTTC
>TRBJ2-5|TRBV28|NA|once
CASSSTGFQETQYF
TGTGCCAGCAGTTCCACAGGATTCCAAGAGACCCAGTACTTC
>TRBJ2-2|TRBV5-4|NA|NA
CASSIQGAGELFF
TGTGCCAGCAGCATACAGGGTGCCGGGGAGCTGTTTTTT
>TRBJ2-7|TRBV4-1|NA|few
CASSQDQLGLYEQYF
TGCGCCAGCAGCCAAGATCAGCTGGGCCTCTACGAGCAGTACTTC
>TRBJ2-7|TRBV5-4|TRBD1|few
CASSLAGQGSYEQYF
TGTGCCAGCAGCTTGGCGGGACAGGGCTCCTACGAGCAGTACTTC
>TRBJ2-6|TRBV18|TRBD1|NA
CASSSPGQTLSGANVLTF
TGTGCCAGCTCATCTCCGGGACAGACTCTCTCTGGGGCCAACGTCCTGACTTTC
>TRBJ2-1|TRBV6-5|TRBD2|NA
CASSYLAGGYNEQFF
TGTGCCAGCAGTTACTTAGCGGGAGGGTACAATGAGCAGTTCTTC
>TRBJ2-7|TRBV7-9|TRBD1|NA
CASRSGDRGYEQYF
TGTGCCAGCAGATCGGGGGACAGGGGATACGAGCAGTACTTC
>TRBJ2-1|TRBV19|NA|NA
CASSSELHEQFF
TGTGCCAGTAGTAGTGAGCTACATGAGCAGTTCTTC